Shown below are 10 T cell receptor beta chains from a single sample sequenced in a study of blood T cell repertoires in COVID-19. Assay used: immunoSEQ multiplex PCR; TCRdb lists only in-frame clones, some missing. This sample has about 170,000 clones; around 86% occur once, and the top ten carry 2.5% to 3%. The sequenced sample was peripheral blood. Receptors were obtained from a woman aged 80 or older with COVID-19, enrolled during active disease.

V is TRBV2 and J is TRBJ1-4, with TRBD1 as a possible D gene (5 bases). The CDR3 extends over 19 amino acids. CDR1 is SNHLY and CDR2 is FYNNEI in the germline V gene. V lost 4 bases to trimming and J lost 1 base, with 22 bases between them. Written as DNA, the CDR3 is TGTGCCAGCAGTGGGTGGGCGGACATATTAGGCCGAACTAATGAAAAACTGTTTTTT. It yields the protein CASSGWADILGRTNEKLFF.

The CDR3 loop reads CASSLGQGGGYTF. The CDR3 nucleotides are TGTGCCAGCAGCCTTGGACAGGGTGGAGGCTACACCTTC. The V gene is TRBV11-2, the J gene TRBJ1-2; 8 positions match TRBD1. CDR1 and CDR2 from the germline V gene are SGHAT and FQNNGV. This CDR3 is 13 amino acids long. V gave up 5 bases and J gave up 8 bases; unmatched junction bases: 7.

The genes are TRBV6-5 and TRBJ2-5, with TRBD2 matching 13 bases. The CDR3 runs to 15 residues. The V gene's germline CDR1 is MNHEY and CDR2 SVGAGI. Germline trimming cut 6 bases from V and 4 bases from J; bases unmatched to any gene: 5. The CDR3 coding sequence is TGTGCCAGCAGCAGGACTAGCGGGAGAACAGAGACCCAGTACTTC. Its translation is CASSRTSGRTETQYF.

V and J are TRBV19 and TRBJ1-1; D is undetermined. The V gene lost 6 bases and the J gene lost 1 base, with 9 bases spanning the gap. Per germline, CDR1 LNHDA and CDR2 SQIVND (reference sequence). The CDR3 sequence is 13 residues long. The CDR3 spells CASRTAGNTEAFF. The DNA for the CDR3 is TGTGCCAGTAGAACGGCGGGGAACACTGAAGCTTTCTTT.

The V gene is TRBV7-3, the J gene TRBJ2-3; D may be TRBD2 (5 bases). V was shortened by 0 bases and J by 4 bases, with 11 bases between the two germline ends. The CDR3 has 15 residues. The germline V gene encodes CDR1 SGHTA and CDR2 FQGTGA. The CDR3 here is CASSLTGVSPDTQYF. Here the CDR3 DNA reads TGTGCCAGCAGCTTAACCGGGGTATCCCCAGATACGCAGTATTTT.

The chain links TRBV7-9 to TRBJ1-6; TRBD1 aligns across 7 bases. This CDR3 comprises 13 residues. V was pared by 5 bases and J by 12 bases, with 7 bases of the junction left unmatched. Per the germline V gene, CDR1 is SEHNR and CDR2 is FQNEAQ (reference sequence). Here the CDR3 DNA reads TGTGCCAGCAGCCACAGGGACAGAGAACCCCTCCACTTT. This sequence encodes CASSHRDREPLHF. Drawing the rest from reference TRBV7-9 and TRBJ1-6, the complete variable domain is DTGVSQNPRHKITKRGQNVTFRCDPISEHNRLYWYRQTLGQGPEFLTYFQNEAQLEKSRLLSDRFSAERPKGSFSTLEIQRTEQGDSAMYLCASSHRDREPLHFGNGTRLTVT.

The V gene is TRBV29-1, the J gene TRBJ2-1; 9 nucleotides align to TRBD2. The V and J ends lost 5 bases and 1 base, in that order; junction bases with no gene match: 3. The CDR3 is 14 residues long. Looked up from germline, CDR1 is SQVTM and CDR2 is ANQGSEA. CDR3 nucleotide sequence: TGCAGCGTTTTTAGCGGGAGTTCCTACAATGAGCAGTTCTTC. This encodes CSVFSGSSYNEQFF.

The chain carries TRBV2 and TRBJ1-2; D is uncertain. In germline, CDR1 is SNHLY, CDR2 FYNNEI. The V and J ends lost 2 bases and 5 bases respectively, with 12 bases between them. The CDR3 is 14 amino acids. CDR3 nucleotides: TGTGCCAGCAGTGAACGGTTGACAAATTATGGCTACACCTTC. Its protein product is CASSERLTNYGYTF. The full variable domain, in which reference TRBV2 and TRBJ1-2 provide the parts outside the CDR3, is EPEVTQTPSHQVTQMGQEVILRCVPISNHLYFYWYRQILGQKVEFLVSFYNNEISEKSEIFDDQFSVERPDGSNFTLKIRSTKLEDSAMYFCASSERLTNYGYTFGSGTRLTVV.

This chain joins TRBV7-2 and TRBJ1-6; weak D call: TRBD1 (5 bases). Trimming stripped 1 base from V and 10 bases from J, with 14 bases between. This CDR3 is 15 amino acids long. Germline V gene data show CDR1 as SGHTA and CDR2 as FQGNSA. The CDR3: CASSLDTGVSSPLHF. CDR3 nucleotides: TGTGCCAGCAGCTTAGATACGGGGGTAAGCTCACCCCTCCACTTT.

The V call is TRBV6-6, the J call TRBJ2-3; TRBD2 matches 12 bases. The germline gives CDR1 MNHNY, CDR2 SVGAGI (reference sequence). This CDR3 comprises 16 residues. With V trimmed by 6 bases and J by 2 bases, 6 bases remained unmatched. The CDR3, as DNA: TGTGCCAGCAGAGATGGACTAGCGGGATTCACAGATACGCAGTATTTT. Protein sequence: CASRDGLAGFTDTQYF.